A single sample gave rise to the 9 T cell receptor beta chains below, sequenced in a study of cytomegalovirus exposure and HLA in healthy donors. With 60 Vbeta and 13 Jbeta primers, the PCR was carried out. The assay was immunoSEQ multiplex PCR, and TCRdb's table has in-frame clones only and misses some. In the table there are 95,000 to 110,000 clones, around three quarters of which are singletons. The sample comprised PBMCs. These receptors originate from a male donor in good health and CMV-seronegative.

In the case of this clone: One end of the junction does not line up with germline, which may come from a read error. This chain connects TRBV6-5 to TRBJ1-1; D gene ambiguous. The CDR3 is 12 amino acids. Germline V gives CDR1 MNHEY, CDR2 SVGAGI. The CDR3 region has the DNA TGTGCCAGCAGTTACTACGGGGATGTTGCGGTCTTT. As protein: CASSYYGDVAVF.

This clone was detected a few times. This chain joins TRBV7-9 and TRBJ1-3, with unresolved D. The CDR3 totals 12 residues. Germline V gene sequence: CDR1 SEHNR, CDR2 FQNEAQ (reference sequence). The V and J ends lost 10 bases and 0 bases respectively, with 7 bases between them. This chain's CDR3 is CATGDSGNTIYF. The CDR3 DNA follows: TGTGCCACCGGGGACTCTGGAAACACCATATATTTT.

This chain uses TRBV9 with TRBJ1-3; D not certain. V was clipped by 0 bases and J by 2 bases, with 6 bases between them. There are 14 residues in the CDR3. From germline, CDR1 is SGDLS and CDR2 YYNGEE. The CDR3 sequence: CASSVEGAGNTIYF. DNA for the CDR3: TGTGCCAGCAGCGTAGAGGGAGCTGGAAACACCATATATTTT.

This chain connects TRBV5-1 to TRBJ2-1; 9 bases line up with TRBD1. J gave up 7 bases and V 4 bases, and 12 bases lay outside the gene matches. The CDR3 has 16 amino acids. The germline gives CDR1 SGHRS, CDR2 YFSETQ. In nucleotides, the CDR3 is TGCGCCAGCAGCCCTGATTGGGACAGGGTGGGGAATGAGCAGTTCTTC. This encodes CASSPDWDRVGNEQFF. Combining the CDR3 with reference TRBV5-1 and TRBJ2-1 gives the whole variable domain KAGVTQTPRYLIKTRGQQVTLSCSPISGHRSVSWYQQTPGQGLQFLFEYFSETQRNKGNFPGRFSGRQFSNSRSEMNVSTLELGDSALYLCASSPDWDRVGNEQFFGPGTRLTVL.

This clone showed up just a few times. The J gene is TRBJ2-3, the V gene TRBV19; 10 bases match TRBD2. The V and J ends lost 10 bases and 3 bases, in that order; junction bases with no gene match: 7. Per germline, CDR1 LNHDA and CDR2 SQIVND (reference sequence). The CDR3 spans 14 residues. CDR3 sequence (DNA): TGTGCCACCGAAGCGGGAGGGGGGACAGATACGCAGTATTTT. Translated, it gives CATEAGGGTDTQYF.

The V gene is TRBV5-1, the J gene TRBJ2-7, with D maybe TRBD1 (6 bases). The CDR3 consists of 14 residues. The V gene lost 0 bases and the J gene lost 5 bases, with 12 bases spanning the gap. Germline V gene sequence: CDR1 SGHRS, CDR2 YFSETQ. CDR3 protein: CASSLGGGSNEQYF. DNA for the CDR3: TGCGCCAGCAGCTTGGGTGGGGGCTCGAACGAGCAGTACTTC.

This chain uses TRBV30 with TRBJ2-5; TRBD1 aligns across 9 bases. Germline V gives CDR1 GTSNPN, CDR2 SVGIG (reference sequence). CDR3 length: 12 residues. Trimming took 2 bases from V and 14 from J; bases not matched to a gene: 9. This chain's CDR3 is CAWSQQGAQVYF. In DNA, the CDR3 is TGTGCCTGGAGTCAACAGGGGGCCCAGGTTTACTTC.

V and J are TRBV2 and TRBJ2-1; 9 bases are a match to TRBD2. This CDR3 is 12 amino acids long. Germline CDR1 reads SNHLY; CDR2 reads FYNNEI. Unmatched junction bases numbered 7, after V lost 7 bases and J lost 12 bases. The CDR3 bases are TGTGCCAGCAAGGGGCTAGCGGGATTGCAGTTCTTC. Its translation is CASKGLAGLQFF.

The chain recombines TRBV5-1 with TRBJ1-1; 8 bases align to TRBD1. The CDR3 length is 16 residues. The germline gives CDR1 SGHRS, CDR2 YFSETQ. V lost 0 bases to trimming and J lost 2 bases; unmatched junction nucleotides: 6. The CDR3 region has the DNA TGCGCCAGCAGCTTGGAGGTAGCAGGGGGCAACACTGAAGCTTTCTTT. It encodes CASSLEVAGGNTEAFF.